A selection of T cell receptor beta chains follows, all from one sample in a study of T cell clones after liver transplantation. Sequencing was performed with immunoSEQ multiplex PCR; in TCRdb, only in-frame clones are kept and a portion is missing. Of approximately 50,000 clones in the sample, over 65% were seen once. The sequencing used CD4+ T cells from blood, collected 54 months after liver transplant. The receptor set was obtained from a human patient who received a liver transplant. Some T cells may be supplied by the graft donor. Both conserved end residues are part of each CDR3. D genes are given only for firm matches. Rows may omit the clone size; those that give it use once, few, many or a size class.

-	TRBV11-3	TRBJ1-3	15	TRBD1	TGTGCCAGCAGCCGAGGGGACAGATCTGGAAACACCATATATTTT	CASSRGDRSGNTIYF
-	TRBV6-4	TRBJ1-2	14	-	TGTGCCAGCAGTGAAAGGTTCGCAGACGGTGGCTACACCTTC	CASSERFADGGYTF
once	TRBV7-3	TRBJ2-7	13	-	TGTGCCAGCAGCCGCCAGGGGTCGGGCGAGCAGTACTTC	CASSRQGSGEQYF
once	TRBV7-3	TRBJ2-1	16	TRBD1	TGTGCCAGCAGCTTAACTCCCGGGACAGAATACAATGAGCAGTTCTTC	CASSLTPGTEYNEQFF
-	TRBV7-9	TRBJ2-1	16	TRBD2	TGTGCCAGCAGCTTAGGAACACTAGCGTCGTTCAATGAGCAGTTCTTC	CASSLGTLASFNEQFF
-	TRBV28	TRBJ1-3	11	-	TGTGCCAGCACCTTGTGGGACACCATATATTTT	CASTLWDTIYF
-	TRBV7-8	TRBJ2-1	12	TRBD1	TGTGCCAGCAGCGCACAGGGGAATGAGCAGTTCTTC	CASSAQGNEQFF
-	TRBV4-1	TRBJ2-7	16	-	TGCGCCAGCAGCGTAGTCCATCCCGGGGCCTCCTACGAGCAGTACTTC	CASSVVHPGASYEQYF
once	TRBV19	TRBJ2-2	14	-	TGTGCCAGTAGTCTCGGGGTCCAAGCCGGGGAGCTGTTTTTT	CASSLGVQAGELFF
-	TRBV30	TRBJ2-7	15	TRBD1	TGTGCCTGGAGTGGGGACAGGGGGGGATCCTACGAGCAGTACTTC	CAWSGDRGGSYEQYF
few	TRBV6-5	TRBJ1-1	15	-	TGTGCCAGCAGTACGGAATCTACAGGCGGGCGGGGGGCTTTCTTT	CASSTESTGGRGAFF